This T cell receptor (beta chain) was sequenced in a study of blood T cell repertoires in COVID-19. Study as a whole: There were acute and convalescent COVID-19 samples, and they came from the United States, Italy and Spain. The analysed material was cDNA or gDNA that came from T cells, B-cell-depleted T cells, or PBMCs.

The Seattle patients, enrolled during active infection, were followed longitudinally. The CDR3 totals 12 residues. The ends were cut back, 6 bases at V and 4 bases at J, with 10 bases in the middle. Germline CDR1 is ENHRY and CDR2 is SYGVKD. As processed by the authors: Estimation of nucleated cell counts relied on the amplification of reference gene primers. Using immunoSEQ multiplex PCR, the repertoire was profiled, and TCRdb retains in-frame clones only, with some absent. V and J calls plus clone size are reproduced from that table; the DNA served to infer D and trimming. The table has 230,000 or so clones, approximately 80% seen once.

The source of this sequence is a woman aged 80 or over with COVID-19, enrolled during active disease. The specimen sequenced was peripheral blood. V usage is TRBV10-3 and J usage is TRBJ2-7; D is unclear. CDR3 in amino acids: CAIRSPGYEQYF. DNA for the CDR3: TGTGCCATCAGATCCCCGGGTTACGAGCAGTACTTC.